What follows is one TCR beta chain and its context. Its antigen is still unknown. Looked up from germline, CDR1 is ENHRY and CDR2 is SYGVKD. V gave up 3 bases and J gave up 3 bases, with 11 bases separating them. The CDR3 contains 15 residues. This sample is drawn from a study of a mutant IDH1 vaccine in newly diagnosed glioma. In the study overall: Most patients had received both radiotherapy and temozolomide, the prior options being radiotherapy, temozolomide, or both.

Specified time point: week 47, end of study. Vaccinated patients received 300 ug of mutant IDH1 20-mer peptide per dose, with topical imiquimod. Clones were read by immunoSEQ multiplex PCR, and TCRdb kept only the in-frame ones, dropping some. This sample has roughly 56,000 clones, with about 71% found just once. The sequence was collected from a man aged 45 to 65 with glioma. The specimen comprised PBMCs, sampled from a glioma patient whose treatment included an IDH1 peptide vaccine. The chain has TRBV10-3 and TRBJ2-2, with a possible D match to TRBD2 (5 bases). The CDR3 protein is CAISDEGVDTGELFF. As DNA, the CDR3 is TGTGCCATCAGTGATGAGGGCGTCGACACCGGGGAGCTGTTTTTT.